These T cell receptor beta chains were read from a single sample in a study of a mutant IDH1 vaccine in newly diagnosed glioma. No antigen has been identified for these receptors. The table came from immunoSEQ multiplex PCR; TCRdb's copy has only in-frame clones and leaves some out. The data contain tens of thousands of clones, around 77% of them seen just once; the ten biggest clones take up roughly 9%. The sample here was PBMCs, taken from a glioma patient whose treatment included an IDH1 peptide vaccine. Receptor source: a woman aged 18-35 years with glioma. Both conserved end residues are part of each CDR3. Each record gives: J gene, clone size, D gene, V gene, CDR3 protein, CDR3 DNA. A D gene is named only where the DNA matches it firmly. For some rows the clone size is stated as once, few or many, or as a class when expanded; others skip it.

J: TRBJ2-7; size: -; D: -; V: TRBV27; CDR3: CASSFSPSSYEQYF; DNA: TGTGCCAGCAGTTTCAGCCCGAGCTCCTACGAGCAGTACTTC
J: TRBJ2-2; size: -; D: TRBD1; V: TRBV19; CDR3: CASSQGGGWNTGELFF; DNA: TGTGCCAGTAGTCAAGGGGGCGGATGGAACACCGGGGAGCTGTTTTTT
J: TRBJ1-1; size: medium-sized; D: -; V: TRBV15; CDR3: CATSRDGGARTEAFF; DNA: TGTGCCACCAGCAGAGACGGAGGGGCGAGGACTGAAGCTTTCTTT
J: TRBJ1-4; size: -; D: -; V: TRBV4-1; CDR3: CASSLRDKPEKLFF; DNA: TGCGCCAGCAGCCTTCGGGACAAACCCGAAAAACTGTTTTTT
J: TRBJ2-1; size: -; D: TRBD2; V: TRBV19; CDR3: CASSYLGKRGEQFF; DNA: TGTGCCAGTAGTTATCTTGGGAAGCGGGGGGAGCAGTTCTTC
J: TRBJ2-7; size: -; D: -; V: TRBV28; CDR3: CASSSFTGQGGTYEQYF; DNA: TGTGCCAGCAGTTCATTCACCGGACAGGGAGGGACCTACGAGCAGTACTTC
J: TRBJ1-3; size: -; D: -; V: TRBV19; CDR3: CASSIPLLSGNTIYF; DNA: TGTGCCAGTAGTATACCGCTACTCTCTGGAAACACCATATATTTT
J: TRBJ2-5; size: few; D: -; V: TRBV10-3; CDR3: CAISESLGQETQYF; DNA: TGTGCCATCAGTGAGTCTCTCGGACAAGAGACCCAGTACTTC
J: TRBJ1-2; size: -; D: -; V: TRBV2; CDR3: CASSRAGGTYYGYTF; DNA: TGTGCCAGCAGTCGCGCGGGGGGAACTTACTATGGCTACACCTTC
J: TRBJ1-2; size: -; D: -; V: TRBV11-3; CDR3: CASSLGRPGKAGGGCTF; DNA: TGTGCCAGCAGCTTAGGGCGACCAGGCAAGGCCGGGGGTGGCTGCACCTTC
J: TRBJ2-2; size: -; D: -; V: TRBV19; CDR3: CASSMRLLIGRPGELFF; DNA: TGTGCCAGTAGTATGAGACTACTAATCGGGCGGCCTGGGGAGCTGTTTTTT
J: TRBJ1-6; size: -; D: -; V: TRBV6-1; CDR3: CASSEGPQGQYSPLHF; DNA: TGTGCCAGCAGTGAAGGCCCGCAGGGGCAGTATTCACCCCTCCACTTT
J: TRBJ1-3; size: -; D: -; V: TRBV15; CDR3: CATSRGRPSSGNTIYF; DNA: TGTGCCACCAGCAGAGGAAGACCAAGCTCTGGAAACACCATATATTTT
J: TRBJ1-1; size: medium-sized; D: -; V: TRBV5-1; CDR3: CASSWTVNTEAFF; DNA: TGCGCCAGCAGCTGGACCGTGAACACTGAAGCTTTCTTT
J: TRBJ1-2; size: -; D: -; V: TRBV19; CDR3: CASTEGLSYTF; DNA: TGTGCCAGTACCGAGGGGTTGAGCTACACCTTC
J: TRBJ2-3; size: few; D: -; V: TRBV2; CDR3: CASSVGQALQYF; DNA: TGTGCCAGCAGTGTTGGACAAGCCCTGCAGTATTTT
J: TRBJ2-2; size: -; D: -; V: TRBV5-6; CDR3: CASSYKGTYTGELFF; DNA: TGTGCCAGCAGCTACAAAGGGACGTACACCGGGGAGCTGTTTTTT